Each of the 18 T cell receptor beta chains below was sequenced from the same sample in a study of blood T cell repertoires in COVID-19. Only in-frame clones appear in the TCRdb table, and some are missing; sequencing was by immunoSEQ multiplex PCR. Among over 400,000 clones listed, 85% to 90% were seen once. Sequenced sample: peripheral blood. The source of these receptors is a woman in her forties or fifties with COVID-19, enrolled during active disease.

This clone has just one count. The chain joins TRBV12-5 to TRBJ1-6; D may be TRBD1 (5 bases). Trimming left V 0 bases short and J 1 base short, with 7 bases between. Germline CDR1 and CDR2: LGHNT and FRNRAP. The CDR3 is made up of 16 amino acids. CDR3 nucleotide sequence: TGTGCTAGTGGTTTGGTTACAGGATCCTATAATTCACCCCTCCACTTT. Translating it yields CASGLVTGSYNSPLHF. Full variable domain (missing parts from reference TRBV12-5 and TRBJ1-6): DARVTQTPRHKVTEMGQEVTMRCQPILGHNTVFWYRQTMMQGLELLAYFRNRAPLDDSGMPKDRFSAEMPDATLATLKIQPSEPRDSAVYFCASGLVTGSYNSPLHFGNGTRLTVT.

CDR3 DNA sequence: TGTGCCTTCGGAAGGGGCCTCTATGGCTACACCTTC. Translated: CAFGRGLYGYTF. The V and J genes are TRBV21-1 and TRBJ1-2; whether TRBD1, the table's D call, matches the DNA was not checked. TRBV21-1 is given as a pseudogene. There are 12 residues in the CDR3.

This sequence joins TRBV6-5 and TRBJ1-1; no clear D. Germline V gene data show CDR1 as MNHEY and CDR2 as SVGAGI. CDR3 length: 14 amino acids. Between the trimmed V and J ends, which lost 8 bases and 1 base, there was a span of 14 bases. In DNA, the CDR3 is TGTGCCAGCGACGCGAGGGCAAAGAACACTGAAGCTTTCTTT. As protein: CASDARAKNTEAFF.

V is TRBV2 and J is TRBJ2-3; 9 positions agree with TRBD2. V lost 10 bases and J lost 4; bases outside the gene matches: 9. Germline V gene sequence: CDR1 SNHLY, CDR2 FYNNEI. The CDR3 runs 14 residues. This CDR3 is CATVLAGGADTQYF. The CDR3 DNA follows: TGTGCCACCGTACTTGCGGGGGGGGCAGATACGCAGTATTTT.

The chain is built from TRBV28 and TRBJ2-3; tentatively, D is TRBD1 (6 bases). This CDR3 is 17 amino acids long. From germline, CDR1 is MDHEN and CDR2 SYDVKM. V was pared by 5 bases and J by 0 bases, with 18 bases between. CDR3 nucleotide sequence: TGTGCCAGCAGTCCACGGGGTTGGACAGTGAGCACAGATACGCAGTATTTT. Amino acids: CASSPRGWTVSTDTQYF.

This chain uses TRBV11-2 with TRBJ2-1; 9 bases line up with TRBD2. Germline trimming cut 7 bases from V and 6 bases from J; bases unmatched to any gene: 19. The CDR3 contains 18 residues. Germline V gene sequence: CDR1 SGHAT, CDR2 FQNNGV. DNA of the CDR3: TGTGCCAGCATCATACCCCGTACTAGCGGGCCACGTGGCAATGAGCAGTTCTTC. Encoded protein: CASIIPRTSGPRGNEQFF.

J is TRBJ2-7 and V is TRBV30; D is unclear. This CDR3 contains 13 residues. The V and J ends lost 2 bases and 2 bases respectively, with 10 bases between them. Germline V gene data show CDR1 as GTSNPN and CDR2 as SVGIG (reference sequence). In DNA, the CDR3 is TGTGCCTGGAGTACCGGGTCCGCCTACGAGCAGTACTTC. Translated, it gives CAWSTGSAYEQYF.

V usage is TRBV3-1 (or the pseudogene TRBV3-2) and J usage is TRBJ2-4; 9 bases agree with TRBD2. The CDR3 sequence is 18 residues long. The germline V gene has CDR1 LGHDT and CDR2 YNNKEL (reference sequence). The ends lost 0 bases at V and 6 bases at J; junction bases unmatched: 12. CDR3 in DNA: TGTGCCAGCAGCCAAGATGTATTGGCTAGCGGGGCCCTAAACATTCAGTACTTC. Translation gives CASSQDVLASGALNIQYF.

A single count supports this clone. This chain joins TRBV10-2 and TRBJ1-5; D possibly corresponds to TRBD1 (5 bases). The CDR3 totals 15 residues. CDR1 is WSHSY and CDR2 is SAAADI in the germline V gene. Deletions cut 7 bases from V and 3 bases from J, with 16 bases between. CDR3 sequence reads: CASKGEEGPNQPQHF. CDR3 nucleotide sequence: TGCGCCAGCAAAGGGGAGGAGGGCCCCAATCAGCCCCAGCATTTT.

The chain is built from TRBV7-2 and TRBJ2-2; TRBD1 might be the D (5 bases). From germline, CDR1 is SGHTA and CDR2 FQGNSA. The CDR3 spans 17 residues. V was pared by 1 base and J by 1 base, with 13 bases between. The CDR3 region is CASSLGVGQVNTGELFF. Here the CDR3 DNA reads TGTGCCAGCAGCTTAGGGGTGGGGCAGGTGAACACCGGGGAGCTGTTTTTT.

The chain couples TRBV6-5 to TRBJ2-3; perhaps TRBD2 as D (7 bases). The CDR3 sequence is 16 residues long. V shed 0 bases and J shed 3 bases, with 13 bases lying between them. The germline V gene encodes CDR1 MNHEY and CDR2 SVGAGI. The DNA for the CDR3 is TGTGCCAGCAGTTACTCGGGGGGGGGCAGGACAGATACGCAGTATTTT. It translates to CASSYSGGGRTDTQYF.

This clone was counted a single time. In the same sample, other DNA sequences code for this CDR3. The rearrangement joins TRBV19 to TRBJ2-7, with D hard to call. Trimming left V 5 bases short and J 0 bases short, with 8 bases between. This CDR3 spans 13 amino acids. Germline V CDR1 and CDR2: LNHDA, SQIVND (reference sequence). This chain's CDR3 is CASSPGSSYEQYF. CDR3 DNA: TGTGCCAGTAGTCCCGGGTCCTCCTACGAGCAGTACTTC.

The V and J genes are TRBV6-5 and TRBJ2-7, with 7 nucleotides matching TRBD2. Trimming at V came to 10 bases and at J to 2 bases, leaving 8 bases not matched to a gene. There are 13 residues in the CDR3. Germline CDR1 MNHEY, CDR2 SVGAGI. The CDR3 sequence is CATGRGGTYEQYF. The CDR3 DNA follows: TGTGCCACCGGTAGGGGAGGGACCTACGAGCAGTACTTC.

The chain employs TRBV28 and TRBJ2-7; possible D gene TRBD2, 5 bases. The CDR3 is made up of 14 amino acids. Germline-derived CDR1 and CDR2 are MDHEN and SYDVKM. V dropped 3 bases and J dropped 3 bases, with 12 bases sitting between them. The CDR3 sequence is CASSLRASHYEQYF. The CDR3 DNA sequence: TGTGCCAGCAGTTTGAGGGCGAGCCACTACGAGCAGTACTTC.

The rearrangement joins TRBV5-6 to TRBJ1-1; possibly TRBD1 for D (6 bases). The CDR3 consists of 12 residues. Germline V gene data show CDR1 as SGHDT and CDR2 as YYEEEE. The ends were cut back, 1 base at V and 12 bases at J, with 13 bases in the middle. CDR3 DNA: TGTGCCAGCAGCTTGAGGGGGAGTGTTACTTTCTTT. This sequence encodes CASSLRGSVTFF.

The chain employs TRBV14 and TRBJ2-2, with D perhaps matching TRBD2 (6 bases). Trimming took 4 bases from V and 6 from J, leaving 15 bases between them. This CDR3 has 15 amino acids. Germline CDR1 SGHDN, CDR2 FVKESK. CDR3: CASSRVGGVSGELFF. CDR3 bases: TGTGCCAGCAGCCGAGTGGGGGGAGTCTCCGGGGAGCTGTTTTTT.

CDR3 nucleotide sequence: TGTGCCAGCAGCCAAGATCTCAGAGGCGGCTACACCTTC. This encodes CASSQDLRGGYTF. The gene calls are TRBV14 and TRBJ1-2; D unclear. This CDR3 comprises 13 residues. Germline V CDR1 and CDR2: SGHDN, FVKESK. With 0 bases removed from V and 8 bases from J, the gap between germline ends came to 10 bases.

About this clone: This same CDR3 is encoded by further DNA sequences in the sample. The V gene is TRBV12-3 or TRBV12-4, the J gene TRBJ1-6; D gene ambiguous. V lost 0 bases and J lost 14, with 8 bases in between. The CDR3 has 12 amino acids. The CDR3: CASSLAGRALHF. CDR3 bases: TGTGCCAGCAGTTTAGCCGGGAGGGCCCTCCACTTT.